This is a list of T cell receptor beta chains from one sample in a study of vaccination and CD4 T cells after COVID-19. One entry per CDR3 protein results from TCRdb running MiXCR on the PCR reads. Of 11,000 to 15,000 distinct CDR3 sequences in the sample, 60% to 70% were seen once. No antigens are known for them. What was sequenced was CD4+ T cells from blood, cultured in vitro. The receptor set was obtained from a human donor who had recovered from COVID-19. Both conserved end residues are part of each CDR3. A D gene is named only where the DNA matches it firmly. For some rows the clone size is stated as once, few or many, or as a class when expanded; others skip it.

>TRBJ2-5|TRBD2|few|TRBV2
TGTGCCAGCAGTGGGGGGTATAGCGGGAGACGATCCGAGACCCAGTACTTC
CASSGGYSGRRSETQYF
>TRBJ1-2|TRBD1|-|TRBV27
TGTGCCAGCAGTCCTGCTGTGGGAGGGGGCAAGGGTAACTATGGCTACACCTTC
CASSPAVGGGKGNYGYTF
>TRBJ1-2|TRBD1|-|TRBV30
TGTGCCTGGAGCGAGACCGGGACAGGGGTCCTCTACTATGGCTACACCTTC
CAWSETGTGVLYYGYTF
>TRBJ1-2|-|-|TRBV7-9
TGTGCCAGCAGCTTGGCCGGGACGGACTATGGCTACACCTTC
CASSLAGTDYGYTF
>TRBJ1-1|-|-|TRBV7-9
TGTGCCAGCAGCCCCGGTGGGAGACGGCGGGGTACTGAAGCTTTCTTT
CASSPGGRRRGTEAFF
>TRBJ1-5|-|-|TRBV7-9
TGTGCCAGCAGCTTAGGGGGACGGAATCAGCCCCAGCATTTT
CASSLGGRNQPQHF
>TRBJ1-2|-|once|TRBV3-1
TGTGCCAGCAGCCTCGAGGGGGGGTCGGAGAGCTACACCTTC
CASSLEGGSESYTF
>TRBJ1-6|-|few|TRBV11-1
TGTGCCAGCAGCTTTGCTCCAGGGCTGGAAGGGGATTCACCCCTCCACTTT
CASSFAPGLEGDSPLHF
>TRBJ2-5|-|-|TRBV27
TGTGCCAGCAGTTTAGAGTACGGGGCAACGATAAAGGAGACCCAGTACTTC
CASSLEYGATIKETQYF
>TRBJ2-5|-|-|TRBV20-1
TGCAGTGCTATATCAGGGAGGGAGACCCAGTACTTC
CSAISGRETQYF
>TRBJ2-2|-|-|TRBV27
TGTGCCAGCAGTTATAACAGCCTAAACACCGGGGAGCTGTTTTTT
CASSYNSLNTGELFF
>TRBJ2-7|TRBD2|-|TRBV19
TGTGCCAGTAGTATACGGCTAGCGGGAGCGAACGAGCAGTACTTC
CASSIRLAGANEQYF
>TRBJ1-1|TRBD1|-|TRBV6-1
TGTGCCAGCAGGCGCGCCGGGACAGCGAACACTGAAGCTTTCTTT
CASRRAGTANTEAFF
>TRBJ2-1|-|-|TRBV20-1
TGCAGTGCTAGAGATCGCAGAAACAATGAGCAGTTCTTC
CSARDRRNNEQFF
>TRBJ2-1|TRBD2|-|TRBV10-1
TGCGCCAGCTCTCTAGCGGGAGGGGACAATGAGCAGTTCTTC
CASSLAGGDNEQFF
>TRBJ1-2|-|-|TRBV15
TGTGCCACCAGCAGAGAAGGCGTGGTGCGGTATGGCTACACCTTC
CATSREGVVRYGYTF
>TRBJ1-5|-|few|TRBV6-1
TGTGCCAGCATGGGCAGGGCGGGAGGCAATCAGCCCCAGCATTTT
CASMGRAGGNQPQHF
>TRBJ2-2|-|few|TRBV11-2
TGTGCCAGCAGCTTAGAGGCAGGGCACAACACCGGGGAGCTGTTTTTT
CASSLEAGHNTGELFF
>TRBJ2-2|TRBD1|-|TRBV24-1
TGTGCCACCAGTGATTTGGTAGGGGGCGCGAACACCGGGGAGCTGTTTTTT
CATSDLVGGANTGELFF
>TRBJ2-5|TRBD2|-|TRBV6-1
TGTGCCACTGGCGGGACTAGGCCAGAGGAGACCCAGTACTTC
CATGGTRPEETQYF